This T cell receptor beta chain appears in the sequencing data of a study of cytomegalovirus exposure and HLA in healthy donors. Researchers ran the PCR with 60 Vbeta and 13 Jbeta primers. The table came from immunoSEQ multiplex PCR; TCRdb's copy has only in-frame clones and leaves some out. The sample lists 130,000 to 150,000 clones, around 85% occurring once. To note about this clone: What it binds is not known.

Germline V gene lookup returns CDR1 SGHNT and CDR2 YENEEA. CDR3 length equals 17 residues. V shed 4 bases, J shed 1 base, and the junction held 6 bases outside the gene matches. Study findings and constraints: Associated with HLA alleles at 0.05 false discovery rate in a later analysis were around 17,000 TCR beta sequences. A later analysis appeared to link common viral pathogens to several of the most significant clusters. Across donors, sequencing depth was assumed by presence/absence analyses to be roughly uniform.

The chain recombines TRBV11-3 with TRBJ2-6; 8 bases are shared with TRBD1. The sample comprised PBMCs. The origin of this receptor is a woman between 50 and 59 years old in good health and CMV-seropositive. The CDR3 DNA follows: TGTGCCAGCAGCTCGTCCCGGGACAGGTCTGGGGCCAACGTCCTGACTTTC. Protein product: CASSSSRDRSGANVLTF.